This T cell receptor (beta chain) was sequenced for a study of CD8+CD57+ T cells in acquired aplastic anemia. Study at large: Mean DNA quantity obtained from sorted CD4+ and CD8+ cells was about 3 ug.

Overall study findings and caveats: It was found that more than 25 CD8+ CDR3 sequences were shared between patients and controls.

This clonotype was detected a few times. Its antigen is currently unknown. The CDR3 has 15 amino acids. V gave up 4 bases and J gave up 0 bases, with 10 bases separating them. CDR1 is LGHDT and CDR2 is YNNKEL in the germline V gene (reference sequence). The TCR beta profiling, which covered VDJ combination and CDR3 sequence, was carried out using genomic DNA as the template. TCRdb independently ran MiXCR on the reads; one entry per CDR3 protein. The repertoire holds some 220,000 distinct CDR3 sequences, 34% seen once, with roughly 1.1% in the top ten. The V call is TRBV3-1, the J call TRBJ1-3; TRBD1 is a possible D gene (6 bases). The source material was sorted CD4+, CD8+, or CD8+CD57+ T cells (not recorded which) from PBMCs. The source of this sequence is a human donor in good health, serving as a control. CDR3 DNA sequence: TGTGCCAGCAGCCTGCTGACAGGCTCTGGAAACACCATATATTTT. Amino acid sequence: CASSLLTGSGNTIYF.